Below, one T cell receptor (beta chain) is given with its context. What it binds is not known. The data originate from a study of OX40 agonist ivuxolimab in advanced cancers. Study summary: Ivuxolimab, an antibody that agonizes OX40 (CD134), was administered to the patients.

Study conclusions and caveats: Antigen targets of the expanded peripheral T cells went undetermined. Clonal expansion from baseline to week 6 occurred in both CD4+ and CD8+ T cells.

Method: immunoSEQ multiplex PCR; TCRdb's copy keeps in-frame clones and lacks some. Of around 72,000 clones listed, 86% are singletons. This material consisted of CD4+ or CD8+ T cells sorted from blood, taken in a trial of the OX40 agonist ivuxolimab. The source of this sequence is an adult with an advanced solid tumor such as melanoma, head and neck, liver or kidney cancer.

The CDR3 region is CASSWEDSYEQYF. As DNA, the CDR3 is TGCGCCAGCAGCTGGGAGGACAGCTACGAGCAGTACTTC. This sequence joins TRBV5-1 and TRBJ2-7; either TRBD1 or TRBD2 may supply D (6 bases each). CDR1 and CDR2 (germline): SGHRS, YFSETQ. CDR3 size: 13 residues. The V and J ends lost 3 bases and 3 bases respectively, with 10 bases between them. The complete variable domain, with remaining parts taken from reference TRBV5-1 and TRBJ2-7, reads KAGVTQTPRYLIKTRGQQVTLSCSPISGHRSVSWYQQTPGQGLQFLFEYFSETQRNKGNFPGRFSGRQFSNSRSEMNVSTLELGDSALYLCASSWEDSYEQYFGPGTRLTVT.